Sequencing of this TCR beta chain was carried out in a study of post-analysis software for immune sequencing data. As for the study in general: As for disease course, relapsing-remitting, secondary progressive and progressive-relapsing multiple sclerosis were all included.

This clonotype was picked up a small number of times. Its antigen is currently unknown. Each TCR beta cDNA library carried unique molecular identifiers. Out of 1 to 10 million T cells, a few hundred thousand cDNA molecules were generated. A single record per CDR3 protein comes from TCRdb applying MiXCR to the PCR reads. The table records around 440,000 distinct CDR3 sequences, approximately 46% of them present only once. Germline values: CDR1 MNHNY, CDR2 SVGAGI (reference sequence). The CDR3 extends over 16 amino acids. The junction had 10 bases not matched to a gene; V was cut back by 4 bases and J by 3 bases. Broader study findings: F measure clustering grouped samples strongly by preparation batch. In patients, TRBV5-6, TRBV5-1 and TRBV20-1 belonged to five or six TRBV segments found more frequently than in controls.

This sequence originates from a girl under 18 with multiple sclerosis. V usage is TRBV6-6 and J usage is TRBJ2-3, with 7 bases matching TRBD1. Sequencing was performed on blood. The CDR3 nucleotides read TGTGCCAGCAGTTCCCCGACAGGGATCCGGACAGATACGCAGTATTTT. It encodes CASSSPTGIRTDTQYF.